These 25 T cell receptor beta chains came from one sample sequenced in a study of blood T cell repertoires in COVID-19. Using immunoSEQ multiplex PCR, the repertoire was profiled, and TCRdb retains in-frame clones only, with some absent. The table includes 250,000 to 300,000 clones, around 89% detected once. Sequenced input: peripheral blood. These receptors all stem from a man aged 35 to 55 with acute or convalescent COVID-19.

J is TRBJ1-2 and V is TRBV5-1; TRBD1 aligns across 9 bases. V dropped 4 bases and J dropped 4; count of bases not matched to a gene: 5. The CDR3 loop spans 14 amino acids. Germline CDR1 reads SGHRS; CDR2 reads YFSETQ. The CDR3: CASSLSTGGYGYTF. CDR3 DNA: TGCGCCAGCAGCCTATCGACAGGGGGCTATGGCTACACCTTC. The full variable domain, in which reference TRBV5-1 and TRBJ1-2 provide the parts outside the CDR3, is KAGVTQTPRYLIKTRGQQVTLSCSPISGHRSVSWYQQTPGQGLQFLFEYFSETQRNKGNFPGRFSGRQFSNSRSEMNVSTLELGDSALYLCASSLSTGGYGYTFGSGTRLTVV.

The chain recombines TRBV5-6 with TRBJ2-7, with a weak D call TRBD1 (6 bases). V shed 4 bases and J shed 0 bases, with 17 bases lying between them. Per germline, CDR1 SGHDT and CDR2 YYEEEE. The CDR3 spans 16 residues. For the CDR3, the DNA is TGTGCCAGCAGCGCTGAACAGGGCTACAGCTCCTACGAGCAGTACTTC. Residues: CASSAEQGYSSYEQYF.

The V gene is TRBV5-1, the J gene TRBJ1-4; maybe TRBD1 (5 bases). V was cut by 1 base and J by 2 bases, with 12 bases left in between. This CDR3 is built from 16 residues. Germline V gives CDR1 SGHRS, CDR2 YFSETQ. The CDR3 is CASSLSGVATNEKLFF. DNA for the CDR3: TGCGCCAGCAGCTTGTCGGGGGTGGCGACTAATGAAAAACTGTTTTTT.

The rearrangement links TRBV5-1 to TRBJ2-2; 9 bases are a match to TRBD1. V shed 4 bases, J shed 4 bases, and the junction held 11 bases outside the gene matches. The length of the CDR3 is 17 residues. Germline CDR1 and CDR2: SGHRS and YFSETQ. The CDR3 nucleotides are TGCGCCAGCAGCCTGGAAACAGGGGGCTCGGGCACCGGGGAGCTGTTTTTT. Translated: CASSLETGGSGTGELFF.

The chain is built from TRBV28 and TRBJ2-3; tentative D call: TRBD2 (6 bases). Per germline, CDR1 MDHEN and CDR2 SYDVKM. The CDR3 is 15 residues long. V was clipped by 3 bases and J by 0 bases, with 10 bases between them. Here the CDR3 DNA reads TGTGCCAGCAGTTTGGGCGGGGCTAGCACAGATACGCAGTATTTT. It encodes CASSLGGASTDTQYF.

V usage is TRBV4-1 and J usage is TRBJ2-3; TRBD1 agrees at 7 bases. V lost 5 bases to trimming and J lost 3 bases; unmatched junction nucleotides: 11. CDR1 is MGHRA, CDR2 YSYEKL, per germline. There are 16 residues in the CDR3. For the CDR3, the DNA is TGCGCCAGCAGCAAAGCCGACAGGGCCCAAACAGATACGCAGTATTTT. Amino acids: CASSKADRAQTDTQYF.

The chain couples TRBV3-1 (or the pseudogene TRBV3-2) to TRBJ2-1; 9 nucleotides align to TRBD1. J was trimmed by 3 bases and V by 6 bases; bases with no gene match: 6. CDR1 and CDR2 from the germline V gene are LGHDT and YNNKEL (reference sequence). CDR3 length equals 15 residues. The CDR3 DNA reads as TGTGCCAGCAGACCCGACAGGGGGAACTACAATGAGCAGTTCTTC. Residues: CASRPDRGNYNEQFF.

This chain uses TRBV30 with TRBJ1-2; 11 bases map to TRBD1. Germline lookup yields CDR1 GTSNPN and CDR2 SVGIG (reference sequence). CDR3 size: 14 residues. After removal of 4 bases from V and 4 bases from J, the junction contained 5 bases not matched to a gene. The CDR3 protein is CAWTGTGGGYGYTF. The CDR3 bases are TGTGCCTGGACCGGGACAGGGGGTGGCTATGGCTACACCTTC.

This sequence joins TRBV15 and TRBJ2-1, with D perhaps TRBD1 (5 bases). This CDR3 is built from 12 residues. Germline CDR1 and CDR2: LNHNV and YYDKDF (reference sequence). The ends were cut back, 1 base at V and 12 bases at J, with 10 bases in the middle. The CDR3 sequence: CATSRARTWQFF. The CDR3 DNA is TGTGCCACCAGCAGAGCTCGGACATGGCAGTTCTTC. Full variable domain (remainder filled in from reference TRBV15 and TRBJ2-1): DAMVIQNPRYQVTQFGKPVTLSCSQTLNHNVMYWYQQKSSQAPKLLFHYYDKDFNNEADTPDNFQSRRPNTSFCFLDIRSPGLGDTAMYLCATSRARTWQFFGPGTRLTVL.

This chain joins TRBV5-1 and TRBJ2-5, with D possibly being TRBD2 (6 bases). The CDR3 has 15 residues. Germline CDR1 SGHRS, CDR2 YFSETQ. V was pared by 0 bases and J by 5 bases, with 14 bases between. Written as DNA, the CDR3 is TGCGCCAGCAGCTTGGGCATACTAGCTCTCGAGACCCAGTACTTC. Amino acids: CASSLGILALETQYF.

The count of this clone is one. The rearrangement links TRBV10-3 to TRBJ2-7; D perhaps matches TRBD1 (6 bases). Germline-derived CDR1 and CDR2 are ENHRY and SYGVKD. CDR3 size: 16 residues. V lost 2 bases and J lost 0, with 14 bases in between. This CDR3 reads CAISEEIGGSSYEQYF. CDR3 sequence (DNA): TGTGCCATCAGTGAGGAAATAGGGGGAAGCTCCTACGAGCAGTACTTC.

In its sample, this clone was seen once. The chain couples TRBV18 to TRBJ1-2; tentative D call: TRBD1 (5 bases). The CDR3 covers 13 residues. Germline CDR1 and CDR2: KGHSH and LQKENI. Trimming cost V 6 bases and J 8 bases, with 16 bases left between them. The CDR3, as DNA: TGTGCCAGCTCGCGGGACGGCGGAGGGGGCTACACCTTC. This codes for CASSRDGGGGYTF.

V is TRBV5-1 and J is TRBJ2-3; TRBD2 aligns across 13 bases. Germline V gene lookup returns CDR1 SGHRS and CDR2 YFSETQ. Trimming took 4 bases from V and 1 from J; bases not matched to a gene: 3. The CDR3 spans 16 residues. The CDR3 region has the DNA TGCGCCAGCAGCCGGACTAGCGGGAGCCGCACAGATACGCAGTATTTT. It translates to CASSRTSGSRTDTQYF.

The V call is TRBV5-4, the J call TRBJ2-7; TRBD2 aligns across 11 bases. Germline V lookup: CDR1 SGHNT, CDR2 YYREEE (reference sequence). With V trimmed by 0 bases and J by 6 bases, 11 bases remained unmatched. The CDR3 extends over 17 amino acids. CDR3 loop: CASSLALGTSGWGEQYF. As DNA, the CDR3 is TGTGCCAGCAGCTTGGCTCTCGGGACTAGCGGATGGGGCGAGCAGTACTTC.

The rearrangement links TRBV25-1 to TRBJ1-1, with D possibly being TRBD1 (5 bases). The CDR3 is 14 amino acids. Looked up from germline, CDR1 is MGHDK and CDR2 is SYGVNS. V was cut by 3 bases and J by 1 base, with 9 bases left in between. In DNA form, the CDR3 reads TGTGCCAGCAGTGATCCGACAGCGAACACTGAAGCTTTCTTT. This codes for CASSDPTANTEAFF.

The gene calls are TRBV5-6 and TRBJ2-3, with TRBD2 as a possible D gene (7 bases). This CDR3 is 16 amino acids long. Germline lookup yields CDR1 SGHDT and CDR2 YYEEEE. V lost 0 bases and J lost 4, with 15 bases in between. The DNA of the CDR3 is TGTGCCAGCAGCTTGGCCAACGGGGGGCGCGCAGATACGCAGTATTTT. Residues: CASSLANGGRADTQYF.

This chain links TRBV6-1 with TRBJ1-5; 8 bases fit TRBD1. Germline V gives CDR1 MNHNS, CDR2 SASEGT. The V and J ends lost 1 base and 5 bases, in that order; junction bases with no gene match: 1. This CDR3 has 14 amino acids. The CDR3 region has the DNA TGTGCCAGCAGTGAAGACAGGGGGGATCAGCCCCAGCATTTT. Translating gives CASSEDRGDQPQHF.

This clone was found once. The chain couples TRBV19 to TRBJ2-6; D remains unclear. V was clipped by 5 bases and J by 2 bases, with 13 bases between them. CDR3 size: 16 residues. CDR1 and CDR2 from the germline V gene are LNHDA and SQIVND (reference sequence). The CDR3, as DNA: TGTGCCAGTAGTCCCCTGATTACTGCTGGGGCCAACGTCCTGACTTTC. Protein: CASSPLITAGANVLTF.

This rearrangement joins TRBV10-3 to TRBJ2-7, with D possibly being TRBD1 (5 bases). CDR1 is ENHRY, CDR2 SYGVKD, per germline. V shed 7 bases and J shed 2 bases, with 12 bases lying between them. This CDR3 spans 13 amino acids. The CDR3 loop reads CAIKGRDTYEQYF. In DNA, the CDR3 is TGTGCCATCAAGGGCAGGGATACCTACGAGCAGTACTTC.

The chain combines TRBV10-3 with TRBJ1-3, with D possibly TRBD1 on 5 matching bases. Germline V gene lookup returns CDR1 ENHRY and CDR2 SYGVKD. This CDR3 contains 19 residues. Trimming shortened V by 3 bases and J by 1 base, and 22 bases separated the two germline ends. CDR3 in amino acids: CAISEFALQAPGSGNTIYF. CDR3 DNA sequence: TGTGCCATCAGTGAATTCGCTTTACAGGCTCCCGGATCTGGAAACACCATATATTTT.

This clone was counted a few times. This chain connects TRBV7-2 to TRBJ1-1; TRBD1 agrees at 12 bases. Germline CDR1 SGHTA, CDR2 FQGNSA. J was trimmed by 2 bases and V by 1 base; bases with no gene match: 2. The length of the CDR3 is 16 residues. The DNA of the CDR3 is TGTGCCAGCAGCTTAGTTGGGACAGGGGGCAACACTGAAGCTTTCTTT. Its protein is CASSLVGTGGNTEAFF.

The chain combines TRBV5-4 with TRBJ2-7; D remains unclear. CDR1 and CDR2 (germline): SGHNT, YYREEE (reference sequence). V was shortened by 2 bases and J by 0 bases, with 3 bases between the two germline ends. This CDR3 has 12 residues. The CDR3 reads CASSFGSYEQYF. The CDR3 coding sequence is TGTGCCAGCAGCTTCGGCTCCTACGAGCAGTACTTC.

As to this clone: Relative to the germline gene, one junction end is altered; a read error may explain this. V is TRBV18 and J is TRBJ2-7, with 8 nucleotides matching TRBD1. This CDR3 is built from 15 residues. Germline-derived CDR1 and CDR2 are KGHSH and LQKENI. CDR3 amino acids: CASSTGTGTFSATPF. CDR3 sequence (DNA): TGTGCCAGCTCAACCGGGACAGGAACTTTCAGCGCCACCCCCTTC.

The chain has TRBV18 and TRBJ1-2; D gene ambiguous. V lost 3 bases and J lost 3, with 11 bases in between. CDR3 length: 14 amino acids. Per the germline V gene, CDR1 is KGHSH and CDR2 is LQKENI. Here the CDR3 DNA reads TGTGCCAGCTCACCCCTCGGAGACTACTATGGCTACACCTTC. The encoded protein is CASSPLGDYYGYTF.

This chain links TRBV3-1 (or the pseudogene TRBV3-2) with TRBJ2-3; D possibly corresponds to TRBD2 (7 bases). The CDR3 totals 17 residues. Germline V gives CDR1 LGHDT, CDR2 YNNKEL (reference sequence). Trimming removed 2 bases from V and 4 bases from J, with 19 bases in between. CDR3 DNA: TGTGCCAGCAGCCAACGTAGGGGCAGGGGAGGGTCAGATACGCAGTATTTT. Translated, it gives CASSQRRGRGGSDTQYF.